The 7 T cell receptor beta chains below all came from one sample that was sequenced in a study of CD8 T cells in ankylosing spondylitis. TCRdb reanalysed the 5' RACE reads using MiXCR and keeps one entry per CDR3 protein. The sample contains 300,000 to 400,000 distinct CDR3 sequences, roughly 22% of which appear only once. Sequencing was carried out using blood, either unsorted or a sorted T cell fraction (not recorded which). The source is a male donor with ankylosing spondylitis or in good health (not recorded which).

This clonotype was counted a few times. The chain carries TRBV11-2 and TRBJ2-7; D is undetermined. Per germline, CDR1 SGHAT and CDR2 FQNNGV. The CDR3 covers 11 residues. V was cut by 4 bases and J by 6 bases, with 7 bases left in between. CDR3 DNA: TGTGCCAGCAGCTGGAGTGGCGAGCAGTACTTC. Amino acid sequence: CASSWSGEQYF.

The gene calls are TRBV4-2 and TRBJ2-1; 9 nucleotides match TRBD2. The CDR3 spans 16 residues. Germline CDR1 and CDR2: LGHNA and YNFKEQ. V shed 5 bases and J 4 bases; nucleotides not matched to a gene: 9. For the CDR3, the DNA is TGTGCCAGCAGCAGTGCGGCGGGGGGGCGATACAATGAGCAGTTCTTC. Amino acid sequence: CASSSAAGGRYNEQFF.

The gene calls are TRBV4-1 and TRBJ2-7; no firm D call. The V end was cut by 1 base, the J end by 1 base, with 8 bases between. This CDR3 has 14 residues. CDR1 is MGHRA and CDR2 is YSYEKL in the germline V gene. The CDR3 loop reads CASSQGDISYEQYF. CDR3 nucleotide sequence: TGCGCCAGCAGCCAAGGTGACATATCCTACGAGCAGTACTTC.

The genes are TRBV12-3 or TRBV12-4 and TRBJ2-3; tentative D call: TRBD2 (5 bases). The CDR3 is 16 amino acids. Between the trimmed V and J ends, which lost 7 bases and 3 bases, there was a span of 20 bases. The CDR3 region has the DNA TGTGCCAGCACCTTCCAACTAGAGTTCGTTACAGATACGCAGTATTTT. Translated: CASTFQLEFVTDTQYF.

The chain's CDR3 is CAWSPQVPGAGELFF. In DNA form, the CDR3 reads TGTGCCTGGAGCCCCCAGGTCCCTGGCGCCGGGGAGCTGTTTTTT. The gene calls are TRBV30 and TRBJ2-2; D not certain. The germline V gene encodes CDR1 GTSNPN and CDR2 SVGIG (reference sequence). There are 15 residues in the CDR3. V was cut by 3 bases and J by 6 bases, with 17 bases left in between.

The J gene is TRBJ2-1, the V gene TRBV4-1; either TRBD1 or TRBD2 may fit D (6 bases each). The length of the CDR3 is 17 residues. Deletions cut 0 bases from V and 0 bases from J, with 12 bases between. Per germline, CDR1 MGHRA and CDR2 YSYEKL. This CDR3 reads CASSQDPPGASYNEQFF. In nucleotides, the CDR3 is TGCGCCAGCAGCCAAGATCCTCCGGGGGCCTCCTACAATGAGCAGTTCTTC.

The chain recombines TRBV27 with TRBJ2-7, with D unresolved. CDR3 length equals 15 residues. Trimming removed 0 bases from V and 3 bases from J, with 12 bases in between. Germline CDR1 MNHEY, CDR2 SMNVEV (reference sequence). The CDR3 is CASSLSVQPNYEQYF. In DNA form, the CDR3 reads TGTGCCAGCAGTTTATCTGTCCAGCCCAACTACGAGCAGTACTTC.